By share, the clone carrying this T cell receptor beta chain ranks as medium-sized (0.01 to 0.1%). TCR beta CDR3 regions were amplified from RNA. The primer set for the first-round RT-PCR of the TCR CDR3 was HTBI. In TCRdb, the multiplex PCR reads were re-called with MiXCR into one record per CDR3 protein. The table includes about 26,000 distinct CDR3 sequences, roughly 45% detected once. This sample is part of a study of T cells in Graves' hyperthyroidism and ophthalmopathy. There are 12 residues in the CDR3. The germline CDR1 and CDR2 sequences are DFQATT and SNEGSKA (reference sequence). Germline trimming cut 6 bases from V and 5 bases from J; bases unmatched to any gene: 4.

Sequenced sample: blood. The TCR comes from a woman in her thirties with Graves' hyperthyroidism. J is TRBJ2-3 and V is TRBV20-1, with 8 bases lining up with TRBD2. CDR3 in amino acids: CSAGTRRDTQYF. The CDR3 DNA sequence: TGCAGTGCGGGGACTAGAAGAGATACGCAGTATTTT.